This record concerns one T cell receptor (beta chain) sequence. No antigen is known for it. Germline V CDR1 and CDR2: SGHVS, FQNEAQ. The V and J ends lost 5 bases and 2 bases respectively, with 25 bases between them. This CDR3 has 19 residues. The data were taken from a study of cytomegalovirus exposure and HLA in healthy donors. Study-level results: A few chains linked to CMV were shown in vitro to be specific for CMV antigens. Later genetic work tied a missense DCLRE1C variant to beta-chain V and J trimming. Earlier analysis yielded a pattern in which most TCR beta V segments were productive about 90% or about 30% of the time.

This PCR relied on a set of 60 Vbeta primers and 13 Jbeta primers. TCRdb's table, derived via immunoSEQ multiplex PCR, lists solely in-frame clones and lacks some. The sample carries 200,000 to 250,000 clones, approximately 83% recorded once. The sequenced sample was PBMCs. The clonotype originates from a boy between 2 and 10 years old in good health and CMV-seronegative. The chain links TRBV7-8 to TRBJ2-1; TRBD2 might be the D (6 bases). The CDR3 reads CASSHRPRDLVGPYNEQFF. As DNA, the CDR3 is TGTGCCAGCAGCCATCGACCCAGGGACTTAGTGGGGCCCTACAATGAGCAGTTCTTC.